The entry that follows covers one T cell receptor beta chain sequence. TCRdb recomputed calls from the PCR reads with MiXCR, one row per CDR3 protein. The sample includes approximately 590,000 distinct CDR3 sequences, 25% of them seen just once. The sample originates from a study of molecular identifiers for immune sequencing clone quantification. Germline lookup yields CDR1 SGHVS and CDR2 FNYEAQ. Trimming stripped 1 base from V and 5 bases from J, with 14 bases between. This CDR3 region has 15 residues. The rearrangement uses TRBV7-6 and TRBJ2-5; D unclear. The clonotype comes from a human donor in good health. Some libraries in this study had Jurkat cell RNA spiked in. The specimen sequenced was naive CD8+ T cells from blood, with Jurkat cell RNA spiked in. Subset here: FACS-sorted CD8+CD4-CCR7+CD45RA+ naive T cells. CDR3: CASSLVGRCEETQYF. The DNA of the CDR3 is TGTGCCAGCAGCTTAGTTGGCAGGTGTGAGGAGACCCAGTACTTC. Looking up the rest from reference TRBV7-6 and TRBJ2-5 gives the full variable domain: GAGVSQSPRYKVTKRGQDVALRCDPISGHVSLYWYRQALGQGPEFLTYFNYEAQQDKSGLPNDRFSAERPEGSISTLTIQRTEQRDSAMYRCASSLVGRCEETQYFGPGTRLLVL.